One sample yielded the 8 T cell receptor beta chains listed below, sequenced in a study of shared clonotypes between healthy human individuals. The protocol was immunoSEQ multiplex PCR, while the TCRdb copy is restricted to in-frame clones and leaves out a portion. The sample yields some 2,000,000 clones, around 95% seen once. Sequenced material: naive CD4+ T cells sorted from blood. Subset denoted: CD45RA+ positively selected. The receptors were gathered from a young man in good health.

The chain employs TRBV5-1 and TRBJ2-2; 9 positions match TRBD2. Germline assignment: CDR1 SGHRS and CDR2 YFSETQ. With 3 bases clipped from V and 4 bases from J, the junction kept 10 bases outside the gene matches. The CDR3 covers 17 residues. The CDR3 loop is CASSYYSGSVSTGELFF. DNA of the CDR3: TGCGCCAGCAGCTACTATAGCGGGAGTGTTAGCACCGGGGAGCTGTTTTTT.

The chain carries TRBV19 and TRBJ2-1; 8 positions agree with TRBD2. This CDR3 spans 17 amino acids. Germline V CDR1 and CDR2: LNHDA, SQIVND (reference sequence). V lost 7 bases, J lost 3 bases, and 14 bases stayed unmatched. The chain's CDR3 is CASNPSGTRNYYNEQFF. The DNA of the CDR3 is TGTGCCAGTAATCCCTCCGGGACTAGGAACTACTACAATGAGCAGTTCTTC.

This clone was recorded only once. This chain connects TRBV5-1 to TRBJ2-5; D gene ambiguous. V lost 1 base to trimming and J lost 0 bases, with 10 bases between them. CDR3 size: 15 residues. Germline values: CDR1 SGHRS, CDR2 YFSETQ. CDR3 sequence reads: CASSLTSTDQETQYF. In DNA form, the CDR3 reads TGCGCCAGCAGCTTGACGAGTACGGACCAAGAGACCCAGTACTTC.

This chain connects TRBV5-1 to TRBJ2-3; the D gene is possibly TRBD1 (5 bases). V was trimmed by 2 bases and J by 4 bases, leaving 11 bases between them. The CDR3 has 14 residues. In germline, CDR1 is SGHRS, CDR2 YFSETQ. This CDR3 is CASSFVGRADTQYF. CDR3 sequence (DNA): TGCGCCAGCAGCTTTGTGGGGCGCGCAGATACGCAGTATTTT.

A few counts support this clone. For the CDR3, the DNA is TGTGCCAGTAGTACGACAGGGGTGGATTCACCCCTCCACTTT. It yields the protein CASSTTGVDSPLHF. This chain joins TRBV19 and TRBJ1-6; TRBD1 matches 8 bases. CDR1 LNHDA and CDR2 SQIVND come from the germline V gene (reference sequence). The CDR3 loop spans 14 amino acids. J was trimmed by 8 bases and V by 4 bases; bases with no gene match: 4.

The chain carries TRBV6-6 and TRBJ1-1; TRBD1 might be the D (5 bases). Per germline, CDR1 MNHNY and CDR2 SVGAGI (reference sequence). The germline V and J ends were trimmed by 2 bases and 6 bases, with 16 bases remaining between them. The length of the CDR3 is 15 residues. The CDR3 nucleotides are TGTGCCAGCAGTTACCCCAGTCGAGGGGAGTCTGAAGCTTTCTTT. Translating gives CASSYPSRGESEAFF.

The chain links TRBV28 to TRBJ2-7; 9 bases agree with TRBD1. V trimming: 5 bases; J trimming: 3 bases; junction bases outside the gene matches: 11. Looked up from germline, CDR1 is MDHEN and CDR2 is SYDVKM. This CDR3 has 16 residues. The CDR3 sequence: CASSQTGGARVYEQYF. The CDR3, as DNA: TGTGCCAGCAGTCAAACAGGGGGCGCGAGGGTCTACGAGCAGTACTTC.

The chain uses TRBV29-1 and TRBJ2-1; no definite D call. Germline V lookup: CDR1 SQVTM, CDR2 ANQGSEA. This CDR3 comprises 11 residues. Between the trimmed V and J ends, which lost 3 bases and 3 bases, there was a span of 3 bases. The DNA of the CDR3 is TGCAGCGTTGACTACTACAATGAGCAGTTCTTC. Its protein product is CSVDYYNEQFF.